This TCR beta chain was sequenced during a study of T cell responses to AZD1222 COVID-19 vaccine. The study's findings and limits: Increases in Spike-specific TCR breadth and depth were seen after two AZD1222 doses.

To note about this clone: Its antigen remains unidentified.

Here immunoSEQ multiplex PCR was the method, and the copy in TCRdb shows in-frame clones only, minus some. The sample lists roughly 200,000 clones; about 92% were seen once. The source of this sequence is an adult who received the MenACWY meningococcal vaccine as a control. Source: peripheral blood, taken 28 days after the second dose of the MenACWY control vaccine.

CDR3 nucleotide sequence: TGTGCCAGCTCACCACCCCCAGCGGCTAGCACAGATACGCAGTATTTT. The encoded protein is CASSPPPAASTDTQYF. The chain is built from TRBV18 and TRBJ2-3; a weak D match, TRBD2 (5 bases). The germline V gene has CDR1 KGHSH and CDR2 LQKENI. The CDR3 length is 16 residues. Trimming cost V 0 bases and J 0 bases, with 10 bases left between them.